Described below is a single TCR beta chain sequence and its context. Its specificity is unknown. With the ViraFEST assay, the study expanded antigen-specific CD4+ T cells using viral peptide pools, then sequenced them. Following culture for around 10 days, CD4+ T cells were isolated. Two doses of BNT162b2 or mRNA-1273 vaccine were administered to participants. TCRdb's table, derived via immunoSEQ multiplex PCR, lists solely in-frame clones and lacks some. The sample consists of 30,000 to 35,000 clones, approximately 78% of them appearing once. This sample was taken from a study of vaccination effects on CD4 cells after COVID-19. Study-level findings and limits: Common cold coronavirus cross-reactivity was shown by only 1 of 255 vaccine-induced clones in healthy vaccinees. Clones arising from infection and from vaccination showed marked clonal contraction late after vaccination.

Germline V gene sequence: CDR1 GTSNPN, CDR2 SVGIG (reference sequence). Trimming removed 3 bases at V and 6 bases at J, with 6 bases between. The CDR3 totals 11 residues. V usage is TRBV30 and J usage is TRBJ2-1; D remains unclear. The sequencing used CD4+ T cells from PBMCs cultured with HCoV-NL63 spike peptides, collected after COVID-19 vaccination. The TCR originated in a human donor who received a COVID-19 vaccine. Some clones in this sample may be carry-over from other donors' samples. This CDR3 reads CAWRSSNEQFF. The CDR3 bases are TGTGCCTGGAGGAGTAGCAATGAGCAGTTCTTC.